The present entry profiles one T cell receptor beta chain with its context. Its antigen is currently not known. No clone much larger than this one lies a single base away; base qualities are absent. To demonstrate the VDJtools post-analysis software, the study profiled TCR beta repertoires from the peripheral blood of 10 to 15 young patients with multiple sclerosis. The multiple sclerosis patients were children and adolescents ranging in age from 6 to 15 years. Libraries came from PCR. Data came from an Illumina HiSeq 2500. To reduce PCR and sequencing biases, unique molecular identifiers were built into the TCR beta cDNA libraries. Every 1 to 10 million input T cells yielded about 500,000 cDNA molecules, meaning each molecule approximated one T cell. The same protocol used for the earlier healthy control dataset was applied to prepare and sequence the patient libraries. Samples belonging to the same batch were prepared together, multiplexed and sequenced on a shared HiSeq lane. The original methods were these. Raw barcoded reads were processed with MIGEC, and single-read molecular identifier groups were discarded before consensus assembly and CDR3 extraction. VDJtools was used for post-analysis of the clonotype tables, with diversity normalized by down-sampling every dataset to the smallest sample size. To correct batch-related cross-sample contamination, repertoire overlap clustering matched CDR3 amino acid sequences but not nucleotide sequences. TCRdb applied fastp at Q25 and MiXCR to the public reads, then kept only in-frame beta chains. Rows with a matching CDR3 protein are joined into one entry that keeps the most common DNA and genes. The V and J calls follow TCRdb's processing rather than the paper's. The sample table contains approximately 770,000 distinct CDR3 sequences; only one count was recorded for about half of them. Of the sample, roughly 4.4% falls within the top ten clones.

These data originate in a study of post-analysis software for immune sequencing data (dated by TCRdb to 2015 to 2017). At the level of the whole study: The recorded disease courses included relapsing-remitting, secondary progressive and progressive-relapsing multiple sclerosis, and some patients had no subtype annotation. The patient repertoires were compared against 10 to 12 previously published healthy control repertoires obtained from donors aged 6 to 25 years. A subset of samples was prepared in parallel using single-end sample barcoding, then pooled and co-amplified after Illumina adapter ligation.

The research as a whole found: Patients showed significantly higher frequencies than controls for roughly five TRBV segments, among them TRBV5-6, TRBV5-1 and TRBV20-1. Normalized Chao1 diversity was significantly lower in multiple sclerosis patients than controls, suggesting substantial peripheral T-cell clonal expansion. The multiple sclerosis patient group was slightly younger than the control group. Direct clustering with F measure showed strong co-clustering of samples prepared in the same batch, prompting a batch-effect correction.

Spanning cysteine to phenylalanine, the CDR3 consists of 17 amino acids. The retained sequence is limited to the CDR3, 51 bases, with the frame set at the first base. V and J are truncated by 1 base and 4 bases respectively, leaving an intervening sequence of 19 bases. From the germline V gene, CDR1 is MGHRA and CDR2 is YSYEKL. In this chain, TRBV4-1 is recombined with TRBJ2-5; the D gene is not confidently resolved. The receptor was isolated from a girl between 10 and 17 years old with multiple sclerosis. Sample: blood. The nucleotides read TGCGCCAGCAGCCAAGTGGTGGCACTGCGCGACCGAGAGACCCAGTACTTC. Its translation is CASSQVVALRDRETQYF.